Each of the 25 T cell receptor beta chains below was sequenced from the same sample in a study of cytomegalovirus exposure and HLA in healthy donors. The PCR employed 60 Vbeta primers together with 13 Jbeta primers. Only in-frame clones appear in the TCRdb table, and some are missing; sequencing was by immunoSEQ multiplex PCR. The sample has tens of thousands of clones; about three quarters are singletons. The source material was PBMCs. These TCRs come from a woman in her thirties or forties in good health and CMV-seropositive.

This rearrangement joins TRBV19 to TRBJ1-1, with D perhaps matching TRBD1 (6 bases). The germline V gene encodes CDR1 LNHDA and CDR2 SQIVND (reference sequence). With 4 bases removed from V and 8 bases from J, the gap between germline ends came to 14 bases. The CDR3 length is 13 residues. CDR3 in amino acids: CASSTVRGVEAFF. The CDR3 coding sequence is TGTGCCAGTAGTACTGTCAGGGGTGTAGAAGCTTTCTTT.

Here the CDR3 reads CASSLGPSGGAYEQYF. DNA for the CDR3: TGCGCCAGCAGCCTGGGGCCTAGCGGGGGAGCCTACGAGCAGTACTTC. This chain uses TRBV5-1 with TRBJ2-7, with 10 bases identical to TRBD2. The CDR3 covers 16 residues. Germline assignment: CDR1 SGHRS and CDR2 YFSETQ. V gave up 4 bases and J gave up 2 bases; unmatched junction bases: 9.

The genes are TRBV19 and TRBJ1-5, with 9 bases aligning to TRBD1. This CDR3 is 13 amino acids long. The germline V gene has CDR1 LNHDA and CDR2 SQIVND (reference sequence). DNA for the CDR3: TGTGCGGGGGGACAGGGCCAGAATCAGCCCCAGCATTTT. Amino acid sequence: CAGGQGQNQPQHF.

This rearrangement joins TRBV5-1 to TRBJ2-7; 7 nucleotides align to TRBD1. Germline-derived CDR1 and CDR2 are SGHRS and YFSETQ. V lost 0 bases and J lost 6; bases outside the gene matches: 6. This CDR3 has 14 amino acids. Written as DNA, the CDR3 is TGCGCCAGCAGCTTGGAAGGGGGCAGAGGCGAGCAGTACTTC. As protein: CASSLEGGRGEQYF.

Turning to this clone: The junction departs from the called germline gene at one end, perhaps through a read error. J is TRBJ2-1 and V is TRBV29-1, with 8 bases that match TRBD1. CDR1 is SQVTM, CDR2 ANQGSEA, per germline. This CDR3 spans 14 amino acids. The CDR3 here is CGVEDRGIYNEQFF. CDR3 sequence (DNA): TGCGGCGTTGAAGACAGGGGAATCTACAATGAGCAGTTCTTC.

A few counts support this clone. The genes are TRBV4-3 and TRBJ1-3; no firm D call. Germline CDR1 and CDR2: LGHNA and YSLEER. The ends were cut back, 1 base at V and 1 base at J, with 8 bases in the middle. The CDR3 sequence is 15 residues long. The CDR3 DNA sequence: TGCGCCAGCAGCCAAGGGGCGCATTCTGGAAACACCATATATTTT. This sequence encodes CASSQGAHSGNTIYF.

The CDR3 nucleotides are TGCGCCAGCAGTGAGCCGGTACGGAGGAACACTGAAGCTTTCTTT. It codes for CASSEPVRRNTEAFF. The chain has TRBV10-1 and TRBJ1-1; D is uncertain. The V gene lost 2 bases and the J gene lost 1 base, with 11 bases spanning the gap. Germline values: CDR1 WNHNN, CDR2 SYGVQD (reference sequence). The CDR3 contains 15 residues.

CDR3 DNA sequence: TGTGCCAGCAGCCTTTCGACTAGCGGGGGGGTCTACGAGCAGTACTTC. Its translation is CASSLSTSGGVYEQYF. The chain carries TRBV11-2 and TRBJ2-7, with 14 bases aligning to TRBD2. V was pared by 5 bases and J by 3 bases, with 6 bases of the junction left unmatched. This CDR3 is built from 16 residues. CDR1 is SGHAT, CDR2 FQNNGV, per germline.

V is TRBV9 and J is TRBJ1-6; D gene uncertain. The CDR3 has 14 residues. The germline V and J ends were trimmed by 1 base and 7 bases, with 9 bases remaining between them. The germline CDR1 and CDR2 sequences are SGDLS and YYNGEE. The CDR3 region has the DNA TGTGCCAGCAGCGTATGGGCTCTAAATTCACCCCTCCACTTT. This codes for CASSVWALNSPLHF. Full variable domain (remainder filled in from reference TRBV9 and TRBJ1-6): DSGVTQTPKHLITATGQRVTLRCSPRSGDLSVYWYQQSLDQGLQFLIQYYNGEERAKGNILERFSAQQFPDLHSELNLSSLELGDSALYFCASSVWALNSPLHFGNGTRLTVT.

This chain joins TRBV28 and TRBJ1-5; no clear D gene. The CDR3 runs to 13 residues. Germline V gene lookup returns CDR1 MDHEN and CDR2 SYDVKM. V was pared by 7 bases and J by 6 bases, with 13 bases between. CDR3 loop: CASTTGGLQPQHF. The CDR3 bases are TGTGCCAGCACTACCGGAGGGCTTCAGCCCCAGCATTTT.

The CDR3 bases are TGCGCCAGCAGCCACGCGAACACCGGGGAGCTGTTTTTT. Amino acids: CASSHANTGELFF. The rearrangement joins TRBV4-3 to TRBJ2-2; no clear D. Trimming stripped 3 bases from V and 0 bases from J, with 2 bases between. Germline V lookup: CDR1 LGHNA, CDR2 YSLEER. The CDR3 runs 13 residues.

The chain combines TRBV6-1 with TRBJ1-1, with D perhaps matching TRBD1 (5 bases). The germline gives CDR1 MNHNS, CDR2 SASEGT. Trimming pared 8 bases from V and 6 bases from J, leaving 19 bases between. The CDR3 consists of 14 residues. CDR3 coding DNA: TGTGCCAGCCTGACGTGGCGGGGGAGGCCTGAAGCTTTCTTT. Translation: CASLTWRGRPEAFF.

The V and J genes are TRBV29-1 and TRBJ1-5; no clear D. This CDR3 comprises 14 residues. Germline V gene lookup returns CDR1 SQVTM and CDR2 ANQGSEA. Trimming cost V 4 bases and J 1 base, with 11 bases left between them. As DNA, the CDR3 is TGCAGCGTTGGAACGGGGTTGAGCAATCAGCCCCAGCATTTT. Its translation: CSVGTGLSNQPQHF.

The chain is built from TRBV10-2 and TRBJ1-1, with a tentative D call TRBD1 (6 bases). Looked up from germline, CDR1 is WSHSY and CDR2 is SAAADI. CDR3 length: 15 amino acids. Trimming took off 3 bases at V and 1 base at J, with 12 bases between the two ends. CDR3 residues: CASSDPRGANTEAFF. The CDR3 bases are TGCGCCAGCAGTGACCCCCGGGGGGCGAACACTGAAGCTTTCTTT.

J is TRBJ1-1 and V is TRBV10-1; 8 nucleotides line up with TRBD1. The length of the CDR3 is 15 residues. Germline lookup yields CDR1 WNHNN and CDR2 SYGVQD (reference sequence). V was clipped by 4 bases and J by 0 bases; unmatched bases: 4. CDR3 region: CASSGDRIMNTEAFF. The CDR3 nucleotides are TGCGCCAGCAGTGGGGACAGGATAATGAACACTGAAGCTTTCTTT.

J is TRBJ1-1 and V is TRBV27; D is uncertain. Trimming took 4 bases from V and 0 from J, leaving 9 bases between them. The germline gives CDR1 MNHEY, CDR2 SMNVEV (reference sequence). The CDR3 sequence is 14 residues long. The CDR3 DNA is TGTGCCAGCAGTTCGGCGGGGATGAACACTGAAGCTTTCTTT. Amino acids: CASSSAGMNTEAFF.

The rearrangement links TRBV18 to TRBJ2-7; 9 positions match TRBD1. The CDR3 totals 14 residues. V trimming: 5 bases; J trimming: 1 base; junction bases outside the gene matches: 3. Germline CDR1 is KGHSH and CDR2 is LQKENI. CDR3 DNA: TGTGCCAGCTCAGGGGACAGGGCGTCCTACGAGCAGTACTTC. This encodes CASSGDRASYEQYF.

This chain links TRBV11-2 with TRBJ2-7, with D tentatively TRBD2 (5 bases). Per the germline V gene, CDR1 is SGHAT and CDR2 is FQNNGV. The V end was cut by 0 bases, the J end by 3 bases, with 9 bases between. The CDR3 sequence is 14 residues long. The CDR3 DNA sequence: TGTGCCAGCAGCTTAGACGGCGCGGGCTACGAGCAGTACTTC. Its translation: CASSLDGAGYEQYF. Together with reference TRBV11-2 and TRBJ2-7, the CDR3 gives the full variable domain: EAGVAQSPRYKIIEKRQSVAFWCNPISGHATLYWYQQILGQGPKLLIQFQNNGVVDDSQLPKDRFSAERLKGVDSTLKIQPAKLEDSAVYLCASSLDGAGYEQYFGPGTRLTVT.

The rearrangement links TRBV11-2 to TRBJ2-7; TRBD2 matches at 7 bases. There are 15 residues in the CDR3. Trimming cost V 4 bases and J 6 bases; bases outside gene matches: 12. Germline CDR1 reads SGHAT; CDR2 reads FQNNGV. Here the CDR3 reads CASSSLVGEGSEQYF. In DNA, the CDR3 is TGTGCCAGCAGCTCCCTTGTCGGGGAGGGATCCGAGCAGTACTTC.

There are a few counts of this clone. The gene calls are TRBV29-1 and TRBJ2-7; D might be TRBD1 (6 bases). There are 12 residues in the CDR3. The V gene lost 7 bases and the J gene lost 6 bases, with 16 bases spanning the gap. Per germline, CDR1 SQVTM and CDR2 ANQGSEA. Here the CDR3 DNA reads TGCAGCGCCTTTCGGGACAAAGCCGAGCAGTACTTC. Translation: CSAFRDKAEQYF.

This clone was found once. The chain has TRBV4-2 and TRBJ2-7; 8 bases line up with TRBD2. The V segment lost 1 base and the J segment 2 bases; nucleotides outside the gene matches: 4. Germline V gene lookup returns CDR1 LGHNA and CDR2 YNFKEQ. This CDR3 spans 15 amino acids. The CDR3 sequence: CASSQVGGGPYEQYF. CDR3 nucleotides: TGTGCCAGCAGCCAAGTCGGGGGGGGACCCTACGAGCAGTACTTC.

CDR3 residues: CASSLASGGGDEQFF. CDR3 sequence (DNA): TGTGCCAGCAGTTTGGCCAGCGGGGGGGGTGATGAGCAGTTCTTC. The chain combines TRBV27 with TRBJ2-1, with TRBD2 identical over 10 bases. V lost 3 bases and J lost 8; bases outside the gene matches: 7. Germline CDR1 MNHEY, CDR2 SMNVEV (reference sequence). This CDR3 spans 15 amino acids.

The chain has TRBV29-1 and TRBJ2-5, with D maybe TRBD1 (6 bases). This CDR3 contains 12 residues. CDR1 SQVTM and CDR2 ANQGSEA come from the germline V gene. Trimming left V 6 bases short and J 4 bases short, with 12 bases between. As DNA, the CDR3 is TGCAGCGTGAACCCCAGGGGAGAGACCCAGTACTTC. Its translation: CSVNPRGETQYF.

This clone was seen once. The chain carries TRBV5-5 and TRBJ1-1, with 10 nucleotides matching TRBD1. V dropped 0 bases and J dropped 1; count of bases not matched to a gene: 12. The CDR3 spans 19 residues. Germline V gene data show CDR1 as SGHKS and CDR2 as YYEKEE (reference sequence). CDR3: CASSLGLGTGAIENTEAFF. CDR3 bases: TGTGCCAGCAGCTTGGGTCTTGGGACAGGGGCGATCGAGAACACTGAAGCTTTCTTT.

This chain links TRBV30 with TRBJ1-2; possible D gene TRBD1, 6 bases. V was pared by 1 base and J by 7 bases, with 13 bases between. The V gene's germline CDR1 is GTSNPN and CDR2 SVGIG (reference sequence). The CDR3 contains 13 residues. This CDR3 is CAWSEGHWRGYTF. As DNA, the CDR3 is TGTGCCTGGAGTGAGGGACATTGGCGTGGCTACACCTTC.